These 32 T cell receptor beta chains share one sample of origin, sequenced in a study of cytomegalovirus exposure and HLA in healthy donors. 60 Vbeta and 13 Jbeta primers were used in PCR. Assay: immunoSEQ multiplex PCR; the TCRdb copy retains only in-frame clones and omits some. Of 55,000 to 80,000 clones in the sample, approximately 67% were seen once. Material: PBMCs. The receptors shown here come from a woman aged 30 to 39 in good health and CMV-seronegative.

V is TRBV21-1 and J is TRBJ2-3; the DNA was not used to check the table's D call, TRBD1. TRBV21-1 is a pseudogene. This CDR3 comprises 16 residues. CDR3 region: CASSKARDRGPDTQYF. The CDR3 region has the DNA TGTGCCAGCAGCAAAGCGCGGGACAGAGGCCCAGATACGCAGTATTTT.

The rearrangement links TRBV19 to TRBJ1-2; 8 nucleotides match TRBD1. The J segment lost 5 bases and the V segment lost 6 bases, leaving 14 bases of the junction unmatched. Germline values: CDR1 LNHDA, CDR2 SQIVND (reference sequence). CDR3 length equals 16 residues. The chain's CDR3 is CASSHLDGQGNYGYTF. For the CDR3, the DNA is TGTGCCAGTAGCCACCTCGACGGACAGGGAAATTATGGCTACACCTTC.

J is TRBJ1-2 and V is TRBV29-1; possibly TRBD1 for D (5 bases). Trimming stripped 3 bases from V and 2 bases from J, with 10 bases between. Germline values: CDR1 SQVTM, CDR2 ANQGSEA. The CDR3 length is 13 residues. This CDR3 reads CSVDREDNYGYTF. The CDR3 DNA is TGCAGCGTTGACAGGGAAGACAACTATGGCTACACCTTC. Based on the CDR3 plus reference TRBV29-1 and TRBJ1-2, the full variable domain is SAVISQKPSRDICQRGTSLTIQCQVDSQVTMMFWYRQQPGQSLTLIATANQGSEATYESGFVIDKFPISRPNLTFSTLTVSNMSPEDSSIYLCSVDREDNYGYTFGSGTRLTVV.

This chain joins TRBV7-2 and TRBJ1-2, with a tentative D call TRBD1 (6 bases). This CDR3 is built from 15 residues. Deletions cut 2 bases from V and 5 bases from J, with 15 bases between. Germline assignment: CDR1 SGHTA and CDR2 FQGNSA. The CDR3 loop is CASSLMGGGGYGYTF. CDR3 sequence (DNA): TGTGCCAGCAGCTTAATGGGGGGCGGGGGGTATGGCTACACCTTC. The full variable domain, its missing parts supplied by reference TRBV7-2 and TRBJ1-2, is GAGVSQSPSNKVTEKGKDVELRCDPISGHTALYWYRQSLGQGLEFLIYFQGNSAPDKSGLPSDRFSAERTGGSVSTLTIQRTQQEDSAVYLCASSLMGGGGYGYTFGSGTRLTVV.

The CDR3, as DNA: TGTGCCATCAGGCCCTTGGGGGGAGAAACTGAAGCTTTCTTT. Its protein is CAIRPLGGETEAFF. The chain employs TRBV10-3 and TRBJ1-1; D possibly corresponds to TRBD1 (5 bases). The CDR3 is 14 amino acids. The germline CDR1 and CDR2 sequences are ENHRY and SYGVKD. V lost 6 bases to trimming and J lost 5 bases, with 16 bases between them.

This chain joins TRBV5-1 and TRBJ2-6; tentatively, D is TRBD2 (6 bases). Trimming stripped 0 bases from V and 2 bases from J, with 9 bases between. The CDR3 has 16 amino acids. The germline V gene has CDR1 SGHRS and CDR2 YFSETQ. CDR3 bases: TGCGCCAGCAGCTTGGTTGGCGGGGCTGGGGCCAACGTCCTGACTTTC. Residues: CASSLVGGAGANVLTF.

The count of this clone is one. The V and J genes are TRBV27 and TRBJ2-2, with D possibly matching TRBD1 (6 bases). Germline-derived CDR1 and CDR2 are MNHEY and SMNVEV (reference sequence). This CDR3 has 16 residues. The V gene lost 3 bases and the J gene lost 4 bases, with 15 bases spanning the gap. CDR3: CASSFLRDTATGELFF. The DNA for the CDR3 is TGTGCCAGCAGTTTTCTCCGGGACACGGCCACCGGGGAGCTGTTTTTT.

The rearrangement links TRBV9 to TRBJ2-7; 7 bases agree with TRBD2. V lost 0 bases and J lost 5; bases outside the gene matches: 5. CDR3 size: 14 residues. Germline V gene lookup returns CDR1 SGDLS and CDR2 YYNGEE. The CDR3 loop is CASSVEGGLHEQYF. The CDR3 DNA reads as TGTGCCAGCAGCGTAGAGGGAGGGCTACACGAGCAGTACTTC.

This clone appeared a single time. The chain links TRBV5-1 to TRBJ2-1; 10 nucleotides line up with TRBD2. The CDR3 loop spans 17 amino acids. CDR1 and CDR2 from the germline V gene are SGHRS and YFSETQ. V trimming: 0 bases; J trimming: 7 bases; junction bases outside the gene matches: 10. CDR3 amino acids: CASSLDGLAGGVNEQFF. The CDR3 bases are TGCGCCAGCAGCTTGGACGGGTTAGCGGGGGGTGTGAATGAGCAGTTCTTC.

The chain carries TRBV5-6 and TRBJ1-1; D possibly corresponds to TRBD1 (6 bases). V lost 4 bases and J 3 bases, leaving 13 bases between the germline ends. The CDR3 length is 14 residues. Germline V lookup: CDR1 SGHDT, CDR2 YYEEEE. The CDR3 DNA is TGTGCCAGCAGCCTGGACAGCTACTACACTGAAGCTTTCTTT. It specifies CASSLDSYYTEAFF.

The J gene is TRBJ2-5, the V gene TRBV2, with D maybe TRBD2 (6 bases). The ends were cut back, 5 bases at V and 5 bases at J, with 15 bases in the middle. Per germline, CDR1 SNHLY and CDR2 FYNNEI. The CDR3 is 14 amino acids. CDR3 DNA sequence: TGTGCCAGCAGTACTAGGACTACTGGGGAGACCCAGTACTTC. This translates into CASSTRTTGETQYF. Full variable domain (rest looked up from reference TRBV2 and TRBJ2-5): EPEVTQTPSHQVTQMGQEVILRCVPISNHLYFYWYRQILGQKVEFLVSFYNNEISEKSEIFDDQFSVERPDGSNFTLKIRSTKLEDSAMYFCASSTRTTGETQYFGPGTRLLVL.

This chain links TRBV18 with TRBJ1-3; perhaps TRBD1 as D (5 bases). The V end was cut by 6 bases, the J end by 4 bases, with 16 bases between. The germline gives CDR1 KGHSH, CDR2 LQKENI. The CDR3 totals 15 residues. The CDR3 loop reads CASSHRLDAGNTIYF. The CDR3 DNA is TGTGCCAGCTCCCACAGGCTCGACGCGGGAAACACCATATATTTT.

This chain joins TRBV6-1 and TRBJ2-7; 7 nucleotides agree with TRBD1. CDR3 size: 15 residues. Germline CDR1 MNHNS, CDR2 SASEGT. V lost 6 bases, J lost 0 bases, and 8 bases stayed unmatched. The CDR3 DNA is TGTGCCAGCAGAATTACAGGGGCTAACTCCTACGAGCAGTACTTC. Protein product: CASRITGANSYEQYF.

The chain links TRBV6-1 to TRBJ1-2; D may be TRBD1 (5 bases). CDR3 length: 13 amino acids. Germline CDR1 reads MNHNS; CDR2 reads SASEGT. Trimming took 1 base from V and 3 from J, leaving 6 bases between them. The CDR3 DNA sequence: TGTGCCAGCAGTGAAGTAGGGGACTATGGCTACACCTTC. Translated, it gives CASSEVGDYGYTF.

A note on this clone: This likely came from a read error, as a far larger clone is one base away. Other DNA sequences from this sample encode an identical CDR3 as well. V usage is TRBV5-6 and J usage is TRBJ1-2; D is undetermined. The CDR3 covers 13 residues. The V gene lost 0 bases and the J gene lost 10 bases, with 13 bases spanning the gap. In germline, CDR1 is SGHDT, CDR2 YYEEEE. The DNA for the CDR3 is TGTGCCAGCAGCTTGGAGCATACTGAAGACTACACCTTC. This translates into CASSLEHTEDYTF.

V usage is TRBV29-1 and J usage is TRBJ2-5; a weak D match, TRBD1 (6 bases). The last part of the DNA fits TRBJ2-7 better; the J call may be wrong. Germline values: CDR1 SQVTM, CDR2 ANQGSEA. This CDR3 region has 14 residues. This CDR3 reads CSVSGALEPYEQYF. In nucleotides, the CDR3 is TGCAGCGTTTCAGGGGCACTGGAGCCCTACGAGCAGTACTTC.

Only a few counts were recorded for this clone. The chain links TRBV5-6 to TRBJ2-7; 7 bases align to TRBD1. Germline values: CDR1 SGHDT, CDR2 YYEEEE. The CDR3 covers 14 residues. The junction had 6 bases not matched to a gene; V was cut back by 4 bases and J by 2 bases. CDR3 in DNA: TGTGCCAGCAGCGAGGGACAGTTCACCTACGAGCAGTACTTC. It encodes CASSEGQFTYEQYF.

The genes are TRBV15 and TRBJ2-5; D remains unclear. There are 13 residues in the CDR3. Per the germline V gene, CDR1 is LNHNV and CDR2 is YYDKDF (reference sequence). V lost 0 bases, J lost 4 bases, and 6 bases lay in between. The CDR3, as DNA: TGTGCCACCAGCAGAGACCCGCGAGAGACCCAGTACTTC. Translation gives CATSRDPRETQYF. Full variable domain (rest looked up from reference TRBV15 and TRBJ2-5): DAMVIQNPRYQVTQFGKPVTLSCSQTLNHNVMYWYQQKSSQAPKLLFHYYDKDFNNEADTPDNFQSRRPNTSFCFLDIRSPGLGDTAMYLCATSRDPRETQYFGPGTRLLVL.

The rearrangement uses TRBV7-9 and TRBJ1-2, with unresolved D. Between the trimmed V and J ends, which lost 3 bases and 7 bases, there was a span of 12 bases. The germline V gene has CDR1 SEHNR and CDR2 FQNEAQ (reference sequence). The CDR3 consists of 13 residues. The CDR3 coding sequence is TGTGCCAGCAGCTTCAGAGGCTATGGTGGCTACACCTTC. Protein sequence: CASSFRGYGGYTF.

The chain is built from TRBV7-2 and TRBJ2-3, with 9 bases matching TRBD2. Looked up from germline, CDR1 is SGHTA and CDR2 is FQGNSA. The CDR3 length is 15 residues. J was trimmed by 8 bases and V by 2 bases; bases with no gene match: 8. The CDR3 DNA follows: TGTGCCAGCAGCTTACGCGGGGGGGCCACTCTTACGCAGTATTTT. It yields the protein CASSLRGGATLTQYF.

The chain uses TRBV6-5 and TRBJ1-2, with TRBD1 matching over 9 bases. Germline CDR1 is MNHEY and CDR2 is SVGAGI. The CDR3 sequence is 14 residues long. V was pared by 2 bases and J by 6 bases, with 4 bases of the junction left unmatched. The CDR3 DNA reads TGTGCCAGCAGTTACACCGGACAGGGGAATGGCTACACCTTC. It yields the protein CASSYTGQGNGYTF.

This chain joins TRBV6-8 and TRBJ2-1; D call uncertain. This CDR3 has 15 amino acids. In germline, CDR1 is MNHGY, CDR2 SAAAGT. V was pared by 0 bases and J by 7 bases, with 13 bases between. This CDR3 is CASSYSRLAQNEQFF. CDR3 sequence (DNA): TGTGCCAGCAGTTACTCGAGATTAGCCCAGAATGAGCAGTTCTTC.

The chain has TRBV6-5 and TRBJ2-7; 11 nucleotides line up with TRBD2. Germline CDR1 MNHEY, CDR2 SVGAGI. The length of the CDR3 is 15 residues. V shed 4 bases, J shed 4 bases, and the junction held 6 bases outside the gene matches. This CDR3 reads CASSSAGTSGYEQYF. CDR3 in DNA: TGTGCCAGCAGTTCGGCCGGGACTAGCGGTTACGAGCAGTACTTC.

This chain connects TRBV6-6 to TRBJ1-1, with 7 positions matching TRBD1. The CDR3 spans 13 residues. V shed 5 bases and J 6 bases; nucleotides not matched to a gene: 6. Germline CDR1 and CDR2: MNHNY and SVGAGI (reference sequence). The CDR3 DNA follows: TGTGCCAGCAGTCGCGACAGGGCCGCTGAAGCTTTCTTT. Residues: CASSRDRAAEAFF.

CDR3 region: CATGQGITGNTIYF. In DNA form, the CDR3 reads TGTGCCACCGGACAGGGTATAACTGGAAACACCATATATTTT. The rearrangement joins TRBV6-6 to TRBJ1-3; 8 bases map to TRBD1. The CDR3 contains 14 residues. J lost 2 bases, V lost 10 bases, and 7 bases had no gene match. The V gene's germline CDR1 is MNHNY and CDR2 SVGAGI (reference sequence).

This chain links TRBV28 with TRBJ1-1, with D hard to call. The germline V and J ends were trimmed by 6 bases and 5 bases, with 16 bases remaining between them. Germline V gives CDR1 MDHEN, CDR2 SYDVKM. The CDR3 runs 14 residues. As DNA, the CDR3 is TGTGCCAGCAGCCAAAGACCCTCCGGGACTGAAGCTTTCTTT. Translated, it gives CASSQRPSGTEAFF.

Remarks on this clone: At the DNA level, this CDR3 is encoded by other sequences in the same sample as well. As DNA, the CDR3 is TGTGCCAGTAGTATTGGGCAGGGTTCCTACAATGAGCAGTTCTTC. This codes for CASSIGQGSYNEQFF. The J gene is TRBJ2-1, the V gene TRBV19; D is possibly TRBD1 (5 bases). Germline V lookup: CDR1 LNHDA, CDR2 SQIVND (reference sequence). This CDR3 comprises 15 residues. Trimming took 3 bases from V and 1 from J, leaving 10 bases between them.

V usage is TRBV7-9 and J usage is TRBJ1-1; tentative D call: TRBD1 (5 bases). V lost 2 bases to trimming and J lost 0 bases, with 16 bases between them. Germline CDR1 reads SEHNR; CDR2 reads FQNEAQ (reference sequence). The CDR3 totals 17 residues. This chain's CDR3 is CASSLQAGKGVNTEAFF. In DNA form, the CDR3 reads TGTGCCAGCAGCTTACAAGCAGGGAAAGGGGTGAACACTGAAGCTTTCTTT.

This clone was counted only a few times. A junction boundary mismatches the germline segment, possibly from a read error. V is TRBV5-1 and J is TRBJ1-2, with 8 bases that match TRBD1. The germline CDR1 and CDR2 sequences are SGHRS and YFSETQ. CDR3 length equals 14 residues. The CDR3 spells CASSLWDRIYGYTF. In DNA form, the CDR3 reads TGTGCCAGCAGTCTTTGGGACAGGATCTATGGCTACACCTTC.

The chain is built from TRBV7-8 and TRBJ1-5; no definite D call. V lost 5 bases to trimming and J lost 6 bases, with 11 bases between them. The CDR3 loop spans 13 amino acids. CDR1 is SGHVS and CDR2 is FQNEAQ in the germline V gene. The CDR3 region is CASSPTGVQPQHF. The CDR3 nucleotides read TGTGCCAGCAGCCCTACTGGAGTTCAGCCCCAGCATTTT.

The CDR3 DNA is TGTGCCAGCAGTTCAGCCGGGACAGGGGCAAATGAGCAGTTCTTC. Translated: CASSSAGTGANEQFF. The rearrangement links TRBV28 to TRBJ2-1; TRBD1 aligns across 10 bases. Looked up from germline, CDR1 is MDHEN and CDR2 is SYDVKM. The junction had 7 bases not matched to a gene; V was cut back by 4 bases and J by 7 bases. The CDR3 sequence is 15 residues long.

The rearrangement links TRBV11-3 to TRBJ2-7, with 7 bases lining up with TRBD2. V lost 3 bases to trimming and J lost 0 bases; unmatched junction nucleotides: 11. This CDR3 region has 17 residues. The V gene's germline CDR1 is SGHNT and CDR2 YENEEA. The DNA of the CDR3 is TGTGCCAGCAGCTTGGGCTCACGGACTAGAAGCTCCTACGAGCAGTACTTC. This translates into CASSLGSRTRSSYEQYF.